What follows is one TCR beta chain and its context. Antigen unknown. This specimen comes from a study of T-cell memory formation after mild COVID-19. Study findings and constraints: Memory sampled before infection contained some responding clones, suggesting cross-reactive memory joined.

The CDR3 length is 14 residues. Trimming removed 4 bases from V and 7 bases from J; junction bases left unmatched: 4. Germline values: CDR1 MNHEY, CDR2 SVGAGI. MiXCR was run by TCRdb on the 5' RACE reads, yielding one entry per CDR3 protein. The sample has fewer than 300,000 distinct CDR3 sequences, around 15% seen once; the top ten hold 22%. J is TRBJ1-4 and V is TRBV6-5, with 9 bases matching TRBD1. The sequenced material came from PBMCs or a T cell subset sorted from them (not recorded which). The receptor comes from a man between 18 and 35 years old who had mild COVID-19 (a few samples of this study predate the infection). Cell type and time point are not known. The CDR3 sequence is CASSSGTGPEKLFF. The CDR3 DNA reads as TGTGCCAGCAGTTCCGGGACAGGGCCTGAAAAACTGTTTTTT.